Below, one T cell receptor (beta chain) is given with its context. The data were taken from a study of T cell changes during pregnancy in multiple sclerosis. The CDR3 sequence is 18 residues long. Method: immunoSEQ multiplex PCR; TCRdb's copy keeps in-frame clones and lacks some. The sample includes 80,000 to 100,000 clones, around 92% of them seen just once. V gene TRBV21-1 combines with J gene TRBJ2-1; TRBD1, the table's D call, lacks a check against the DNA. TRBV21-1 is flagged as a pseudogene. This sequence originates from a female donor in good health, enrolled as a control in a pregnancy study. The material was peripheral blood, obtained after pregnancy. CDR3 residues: CASSKGRTGWKKDNEQFF. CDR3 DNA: TGTGCCAGCAGCAAAGGGCGGACAGGGTGGAAAAAGGACAATGAGCAGTTCTTC.